This T cell receptor beta chain is drawn from a study of CXCR3-negative and CXCR3-positive naive CD8 T cells. Findings of the study overall: More hydrophobic TRB CDR3s occurred in CXCR3-positive than in CXCR3-negative naive cells.

The libraries of TRB cDNA were constructed through 5' RACE using UMI labels. Using the 5' RACE reads, TCRdb records one entry per CDR3 protein without DNA. The table lists approximately 140,000 distinct CDR3 sequences. About this clonotype itself: Its antigen is not known.

This CDR3 has 16 amino acids. Germline V gives CDR1 SGHVS, CDR2 FNYEAQ. Sequenced input: naive CXCR3+ CD8+ T cells from blood. Regarding subset: CD45RO-CCR7+CD27+CD95- naive CD8+ T cells expressing CXCR3 (TNR3+). The V call is TRBV7-6, the J call TRBJ1-1; the D gene TCRdb calls, TRBD1, cannot be checked with no DNA. The sequence derives from a human donor in good health. Some clones in this sample may be carry-over from other donors' samples. The CDR3 loop is CASSLEPGGRGPAAFF.